The 31 T cell receptor beta chains listed next were all sequenced from one sample in a study of T-cell memory formation after mild COVID-19. TCRdb fed the 5' RACE reads into MiXCR, producing one record per CDR3 protein. Among about 470,000 distinct CDR3 sequences listed, around a sixth were seen once. Specimen: PBMCs or a T cell subset sorted from them (not recorded which). These TCRs come from an adult woman who had mild COVID-19 (a few samples of this study predate the infection). Cell type and time point are not known.

The rearrangement joins TRBV7-9 to TRBJ2-2, with 13 bases matching TRBD2. The CDR3 spans 18 residues. Germline values: CDR1 SEHNR, CDR2 FQNEAQ (reference sequence). The V segment lost 1 base and the J segment 2 bases; nucleotides outside the gene matches: 4. CDR3 amino acids: CASSLEGLAGSNTGELFF. DNA of the CDR3: TGTGCCAGCAGCTTAGAGGGACTAGCGGGATCTAACACCGGGGAGCTGTTTTTT. Looking up the rest from reference TRBV7-9 and TRBJ2-2 gives the full variable domain: DTGVSQNPRHKITKRGQNVTFRCDPISEHNRLYWYRQTLGQGPEFLTYFQNEAQLEKSRLLSDRFSAERPKGSFSTLEIQRTEQGDSAMYLCASSLEGLAGSNTGELFFGEGSRLTVL.

This chain joins TRBV20-1 and TRBJ2-3; D may be TRBD1 (5 bases). The CDR3 length is 16 residues. Germline V gene data show CDR1 as DFQATT and CDR2 as SNEGSKA (reference sequence). Between the trimmed V and J ends, which lost 6 bases and 1 base, there was a span of 20 bases. The DNA of the CDR3 is TGCAGTGCCGAACCGCAAGGGGCTTTACGCACAGATACGCAGTATTTT. This translates into CSAEPQGALRTDTQYF.

V and J are TRBV7-2 and TRBJ1-5, with D possibly being TRBD1 (6 bases). Per the germline V gene, CDR1 is SGHTA and CDR2 is FQGNSA. V dropped 5 bases and J dropped 2 bases, with 16 bases sitting between them. The CDR3 extends over 16 amino acids. CDR3 coding DNA: TGTGCCAGCAGCCCGCGGCTGGGGGCTGGCAATCAGCCCCAGCATTTT. It encodes CASSPRLGAGNQPQHF.

Concerning this clonotype itself: Germline is not matched at one junction end, which may reflect a read error. The CDR3 DNA reads as TGTGCCAGCAGCCAAGACATTAGGATGTCCTTC. Protein: CASSQDIRMSF. V is TRBV4-2 and J is TRBJ1-2; the D is unclear. Germline CDR1 LGHNA, CDR2 YNFKEQ. The CDR3 loop spans 11 amino acids.

This clonotype was recorded many times. The chain links TRBV6-6 to TRBJ1-1, with 11 bases aligning to TRBD1. Germline trimming cut 7 bases from V and 5 bases from J; bases unmatched to any gene: 6. Per germline, CDR1 MNHNY and CDR2 SVGAGI (reference sequence). The CDR3 covers 14 residues. The CDR3 coding sequence is TGTGCCAGCACCCGGCGGGACAGGGGGACTGAAGCTTTCTTT. Residues: CASTRRDRGTEAFF.

V gene TRBV4-3 combines with J gene TRBJ1-1; possible D gene TRBD1, 6 bases. The germline gives CDR1 LGHNA, CDR2 YSLEER. Deletions cut 0 bases from V and 1 base from J, with 15 bases between. This CDR3 has 17 residues. The CDR3: CASSQEGETGPNTEAFF. CDR3 in DNA: TGCGCCAGCAGCCAAGAGGGGGAGACAGGTCCGAACACTGAAGCTTTCTTT.

This chain joins TRBV6-1 and TRBJ2-3, with 8 bases that match TRBD1. CDR1 and CDR2 from the germline V gene are MNHNS and SASEGT. The CDR3 is made up of 15 amino acids. After removal of 4 bases from V and 0 bases from J, the junction contained 3 bases not matched to a gene. CDR3 residues: CASSANRGSTDTQYF. CDR3 in DNA: TGTGCCAGCAGTGCAAACAGGGGGAGCACAGATACGCAGTATTTT.

This clonotype was found many times. The chain employs TRBV3-1 and TRBJ2-3; no clear D gene. The CDR3 contains 15 residues. Trimming stripped 1 base from V and 0 bases from J, with 8 bases between. The germline CDR1 and CDR2 sequences are LGHDT and YNNKEL (reference sequence). CDR3 loop: CASSQGTASTDTQYF. CDR3 bases: TGTGCCAGCAGCCAAGGAACAGCTAGCACAGATACGCAGTATTTT.

The gene calls are TRBV29-1 and TRBJ2-5; 9 positions match TRBD2. V shed 4 bases and J 1 base; nucleotides not matched to a gene: 7. CDR3 length: 15 amino acids. Germline V CDR1 and CDR2: SQVTM, ANQGSEA. The CDR3 nucleotides are TGCAGCGTTGTTTCGAGCGGGAGGCCCCAAGAGACCCAGTACTTC. This translates into CSVVSSGRPQETQYF.

This clonotype was recorded a few times. The rearrangement links TRBV6-1 to TRBJ2-7, with TRBD1 as a possible D gene (6 bases). Germline loops: CDR1 MNHNS, CDR2 SASEGT. Deletions cut 5 bases from V and 1 base from J, with 12 bases between. The CDR3 covers 14 residues. For the CDR3, the DNA is TGTGCCAGCAGTCACAGGGACACTTCCTACGAGCAGTACTTC. This sequence encodes CASSHRDTSYEQYF.

In its sample, this clonotype was seen a few times. V usage is TRBV4-2 and J usage is TRBJ2-7; a weak D match, TRBD1 (6 bases). Germline V lookup: CDR1 LGHNA, CDR2 YNFKEQ. Trimming took 4 bases from V and 5 from J, leaving 18 bases between them. This CDR3 has 15 amino acids. CDR3 residues: CASSPYHRVEDEQYF. DNA for the CDR3: TGTGCCAGCAGCCCGTACCACAGGGTAGAAGACGAGCAGTACTTC.

This clonotype was detected many times. DNA of the CDR3: TGCAGCATACAGGGAATAGGCTATGGCTACACCTTC. Protein product: CSIQGIGYGYTF. The chain employs TRBV29-1 and TRBJ1-2, with D tentatively TRBD1 (6 bases). This CDR3 is 12 amino acids long. Trimming shortened V by 8 bases and J by 4 bases, and 14 bases separated the two germline ends. CDR1 and CDR2 (germline): SQVTM, ANQGSEA.

In this sample, this clonotype turned up a few times. The V and J genes are TRBV5-6 and TRBJ2-4; D is unresolved. This CDR3 is 12 amino acids long. V was shortened by 4 bases and J by 10 bases, with 12 bases between the two germline ends. The germline V gene has CDR1 SGHDT and CDR2 YYEEEE. The CDR3 loop is CASSKERRIQYF. In DNA form, the CDR3 reads TGTGCCAGCAGCAAAGAAAGACGGATTCAGTACTTC.

This sequence joins TRBV29-1 and TRBJ2-1, with D perhaps matching TRBD2 (5 bases). V lost 7 bases, J lost 0 bases, and 16 bases lay in between. The CDR3 runs 15 residues. Germline CDR1 is SQVTM and CDR2 is ANQGSEA. CDR3 region: CSEKDRAGSYNEQFF. CDR3 sequence (DNA): TGCAGCGAAAAGGACCGGGCGGGCTCCTACAATGAGCAGTTCTTC.

This clonotype was observed at least ten times. The chain is built from TRBV12-5 and TRBJ2-1, with TRBD2 matching over 10 bases. The germline gives CDR1 LGHNT, CDR2 FRNRAP. The CDR3 runs 16 residues. V gave up 3 bases and J gave up 9 bases; unmatched junction bases: 11. CDR3: CASGFLAGGRLGEQFF. CDR3 DNA: TGTGCTAGTGGTTTTTTAGCGGGAGGACGATTAGGTGAGCAGTTCTTC.

V usage is TRBV12-3 or TRBV12-4 and J usage is TRBJ1-5; D might be TRBD1 (5 bases). CDR3 size: 15 residues. Trimming cost V 6 bases and J 3 bases, with 15 bases left between them. Here the CDR3 reads CASSAGGSPNQPQHF. Written as DNA, the CDR3 is TGTGCCAGCAGCGCCGGGGGGTCCCCCAATCAGCCCCAGCATTTT.

This clonotype occurred once. This rearrangement joins TRBV26 to TRBJ1-2; the listed D gene, TRBD1, was not tested against the DNA. TRBV26 is reported as a pseudogene. This CDR3 is 16 amino acids long. CDR3 sequence (DNA): TGTGCCAGCAGTTCGACCCGGGACAGGGGGACTAATGGCTACACCTTC. It specifies CASSSTRDRGTNGYTF.

This clonotype appeared a few times. This chain links TRBV30 with TRBJ2-1; TRBD2 agrees at 12 bases. The CDR3 is made up of 18 amino acids. The trim removed 3 bases at V and 6 bases at J, leaving 15 bases unmatched. CDR1 GTSNPN and CDR2 SVGIG come from the germline V gene (reference sequence). The CDR3 DNA reads as TGTGCCTGGAGGAGCAGACTAGCGGGGGCCCCTCGGGGCAATGAGCAGTTCTTC. This gives the protein CAWRSRLAGAPRGNEQFF.

The chain combines TRBV7-3 with TRBJ1-2; D is undetermined. The CDR3 has 16 amino acids. CDR1 and CDR2 (germline): SGHTA, FQGTGA. V was trimmed by 2 bases and J by 6 bases, leaving 19 bases between them. Here the CDR3 DNA reads TGTGCCAGCAGCTTAGGGATTCCGGGCTCCGGTAATGGCTACACCTTC. Encoded protein: CASSLGIPGSGNGYTF.

This clonotype has just a few counts. In DNA, the CDR3 is TGTGCCAGCAGTGAACCCCCAGGAGGGACAGGGGCTGAAGCTTTCTTT. Its translation: CASSEPPGGTGAEAFF. The gene calls are TRBV6-1 and TRBJ1-1, with 10 bases fitting TRBD1. The CDR3 loop spans 16 amino acids. Germline V gene lookup returns CDR1 MNHNS and CDR2 SASEGT. With 2 bases clipped from V and 6 bases from J, the junction kept 9 bases outside the gene matches.

This clonotype has a handful of counts. The rearrangement uses TRBV5-1 and TRBJ2-5, with 12 bases fitting TRBD1. Germline values: CDR1 SGHRS, CDR2 YFSETQ. The trim removed 6 bases at V and 4 bases at J, leaving 7 bases unmatched. This CDR3 is built from 15 residues. The CDR3 sequence is CASTPGQGAGETQYF. CDR3 sequence (DNA): TGCGCCAGCACCCCGGGACAGGGGGCTGGAGAGACCCAGTACTTC.

This clonotype was observed at least ten times. The chain links TRBV5-1 to TRBJ2-2; 11 nucleotides line up with TRBD1. Trimming took 4 bases from V and 0 from J; bases not matched to a gene: 2. This CDR3 comprises 16 residues. Germline-derived CDR1 and CDR2 are SGHRS and YFSETQ. The CDR3 region is CASSLGQGANTGELFF. The CDR3 DNA follows: TGCGCCAGCAGCCTGGGACAGGGGGCGAACACCGGGGAGCTGTTTTTT.

A few counts support this clonotype. The chain uses TRBV12-3 or TRBV12-4 and TRBJ2-7; 10 bases agree with TRBD2. V was clipped by 5 bases and J by 5 bases; unmatched bases: 3. The CDR3 consists of 13 residues. CDR3 in amino acids: CASSMGLANEQYF. CDR3 nucleotide sequence: TGTGCCAGCAGTATGGGACTAGCGAACGAGCAGTACTTC.

In its sample, this clonotype was seen a few times. CDR3 sequence reads: CASRRQAGELFF. The DNA of the CDR3 is TGTGCCAGCAGAAGACAGGCCGGGGAGCTGTTTTTT. The chain carries TRBV12-3 or TRBV12-4 and TRBJ2-2; possibly TRBD1 for D (6 bases). The germline V and J ends were trimmed by 6 bases and 6 bases, with 8 bases remaining between them. CDR3 length: 12 amino acids.

The CDR3 bases are TGTGCCAGCAGCGTAGCTTCAGGGGAGGGCTACACCTTC. Amino acids: CASSVASGEGYTF. The chain carries TRBV9 and TRBJ1-2; perhaps TRBD1 as D (6 bases). Germline V lookup: CDR1 SGDLS, CDR2 YYNGEE. The length of the CDR3 is 13 residues. Trimming stripped 0 bases from V and 8 bases from J, with 11 bases between.

The chain employs TRBV20-1 and TRBJ2-1; D gene unclear. CDR1 and CDR2 from the germline V gene are DFQATT and SNEGSKA (reference sequence). V lost 0 bases and J 12 bases, leaving 9 bases between the germline ends. This CDR3 region has 11 residues. The CDR3 here is CSARDYPSQFF. CDR3 coding DNA: TGCAGTGCTAGAGATTACCCCTCGCAGTTCTTC.

The J gene is TRBJ2-7, the V gene TRBV5-6, with a possible D match to TRBD2 (5 bases). The germline CDR1 and CDR2 sequences are SGHDT and YYEEEE. This CDR3 has 13 amino acids. Between the trimmed V and J ends, which lost 4 bases and 6 bases, there was a span of 14 bases. The CDR3: CASSPRLTGEQYF. Written as DNA, the CDR3 is TGTGCCAGCAGCCCTAGACTAACGGGCGAGCAGTACTTC.

V usage is TRBV20-1 and J usage is TRBJ1-4; D is uncertain. The CDR3 runs to 12 residues. The germline CDR1 and CDR2 sequences are DFQATT and SNEGSKA (reference sequence). V was shortened by 5 bases and J by 10 bases, with 14 bases between the two germline ends. DNA of the CDR3: TGCAGTGCTGACCCGGGCCAGTCAAAACTGTTTTTT. This sequence encodes CSADPGQSKLFF.

This chain joins TRBV20-1 and TRBJ1-5; TRBD1 agrees at 9 bases. The CDR3 is 14 residues long. Looked up from germline, CDR1 is DFQATT and CDR2 is SNEGSKA (reference sequence). After removal of 2 bases from V and 5 bases from J, the junction contained 4 bases not matched to a gene. CDR3 bases: TGCAGTGCTAGAATGGACAGGGGCGATCAGCCCCAGCATTTT. This encodes CSARMDRGDQPQHF.

This clonotype occurred a few times. The genes are TRBV18 and TRBJ2-1; 8 bases match TRBD2. The CDR3 loop spans 18 amino acids. V trimming: 6 bases; J trimming: 2 bases; junction bases outside the gene matches: 15. Germline-derived CDR1 and CDR2 are KGHSH and LQKENI. The DNA for the CDR3 is TGTGCCAGCTCGAACATACCGGGACTAGAACAAGCCTACAATGAGCAGTTCTTC. Translation: CASSNIPGLEQAYNEQFF.

This clonotype was picked up a small number of times. The genes are TRBV7-9 and TRBJ1-6; 10 bases agree with TRBD1. The CDR3 extends over 16 amino acids. V dropped 5 bases and J dropped 5; count of bases not matched to a gene: 6. Per the germline V gene, CDR1 is SEHNR and CDR2 is FQNEAQ (reference sequence). The CDR3 reads CASSRYGQGDNSPLHF. The CDR3 region has the DNA TGTGCCAGCAGCCGGTACGGACAGGGGGATAATTCACCCCTCCACTTT.